These 9 T cell receptor beta chains share one sample of origin, sequenced in a study of human T cells and chemical hapten exposure. TCRdb processed the RACE reads anew with MiXCR; each CDR3 protein has one entry. The sample consists of some 300,000 distinct CDR3 sequences, about 5% of them appearing once. Time point: pre-sensitization, week 0. As to treatment: therapeutic diphenylcyclopropenone sensitization with weekly scalp DPC. Sequencing was performed on whole blood, taken in connection with sensitization to the hapten diphenylcyclopropenone (DPC). The receptors were gathered from a woman between 18 and 29 years old with alopecia areata. Some clones in this sample may be carry-over from other donors' samples.

A remark on this clonotype: One end of the junction is discordant with germline, which a read error may explain. This chain links TRBV12-3 or TRBV12-4 with TRBJ1-5; D is undetermined. CDR3 length equals 11 residues. CDR3 amino acids: CACSLNQPQHF. In DNA, the CDR3 is TGTGCCTGCAGTCTCAATCAGCCCCAGCATTTT.

This clonotype appeared many times. The chain couples TRBV6-5 to TRBJ1-2, with 8 bases identical to TRBD1. The CDR3 covers 13 residues. V was clipped by 6 bases and J by 4 bases; unmatched bases: 4. Germline assignment: CDR1 MNHEY and CDR2 SVGAGI. CDR3 residues: CASSRDRGYGYTF. In nucleotides, the CDR3 is TGTGCCAGCAGCCGAGACAGGGGCTATGGCTACACCTTC.

The chain carries TRBV18 and TRBJ2-7; D may be TRBD1 (6 bases). The CDR3 is 14 amino acids. V shed 1 base and J shed 0 bases, with 7 bases lying between them. CDR1 is KGHSH and CDR2 is LQKENI in the germline V gene. The CDR3 spells CASSPRDNSYEQYF. CDR3 coding DNA: TGTGCCAGCTCACCACGGGACAACTCCTACGAGCAGTACTTC.

This sequence joins TRBV20-1 and TRBJ2-1; 7 bases match TRBD2. The V gene end was trimmed by 8 bases and the J gene end by 6 bases; junction bases not matched to a gene: 10. The germline V gene has CDR1 DFQATT and CDR2 SNEGSKA (reference sequence). The CDR3 runs 13 residues. CDR3 region: CSPERGSPNEQFF. The CDR3 region has the DNA TGCAGTCCCGAACGCGGGAGCCCCAATGAGCAGTTCTTC.

This clonotype was detected only a few times. The chain recombines TRBV4-2 with TRBJ1-6; 9 nucleotides agree with TRBD1. The V gene's germline CDR1 is LGHNA and CDR2 YNFKEQ. J was trimmed by 13 bases and V by 0 bases; bases with no gene match: 13. The CDR3 totals 17 residues. CDR3 coding DNA: TGTGCCAGCAGCCAAGAGGGAGGGACAGGGACTTCGTATCCCCTCCACTTT. This translates into CASSQEGGTGTSYPLHF.

This clonotype was observed many times. V and J are TRBV12-3 or TRBV12-4 and TRBJ1-2; D is perhaps TRBD1 (6 bases). The CDR3 has 13 residues. Trimming stripped 5 bases from V and 6 bases from J, with 13 bases between. CDR3 amino acids: CASSRDRSNGYTF. The DNA of the CDR3 is TGTGCCAGCAGTCGTGACAGGAGTAATGGCTACACCTTC.

This clonotype was detected many times. The V and J genes are TRBV12-3 or TRBV12-4 and TRBJ1-5, with D perhaps matching TRBD1 (5 bases). V was pared by 6 bases and J by 1 base, with 13 bases between. CDR3 size: 15 residues. CDR3 sequence reads: CASSPQGGSNQPQHF. For the CDR3, the DNA is TGTGCCAGCAGCCCGCAGGGTGGAAGCAATCAGCCCCAGCATTTT.

This clonotype appeared many times. This rearrangement joins TRBV19 to TRBJ2-1; 11 bases are a match to TRBD1. The ends lost 8 bases at V and 14 bases at J; junction bases unmatched: 11. Germline assignment: CDR1 LNHDA and CDR2 SQIVND (reference sequence). CDR3 length: 13 amino acids. The CDR3 DNA sequence: TGTGCCAGTCGGGACAGGGGGAATTTAATTGAGTTCTTC. Its translation is CASRDRGNLIEFF.

In its sample, this clonotype was seen a few times. This chain uses TRBV5-4 with TRBJ2-4; D gene ambiguous. Germline assignment: CDR1 SGHNT and CDR2 YYREEE (reference sequence). This CDR3 has 16 amino acids. V lost 5 bases and J lost 0, with 15 bases in between. The CDR3 reads CASSSQGELAKNIQYF. CDR3 bases: TGTGCCAGCAGTTCCCAAGGAGAACTAGCCAAAAACATTCAGTACTTC.